One sample yielded the 15 T cell receptor beta chains listed below, sequenced in a study of post-analysis software for immune sequencing data. Notes on the study in general: Higher frequency in patients than in controls was seen for about five TRBV segments, with TRBV5-6, TRBV5-1 and TRBV20-1 among them.

Carried by the TCR beta cDNA libraries were unique molecular identifiers. One entry per CDR3 protein results from TCRdb running MiXCR on the PCR reads. The profile shows under 200,000 distinct CDR3 sequences, 29% of them singletons. No antigens are known for them. Material for sequencing was blood. The receptors stem from a girl aged 2 to 17 with multiple sclerosis.

This clonotype was found a few times. The V and J genes are TRBV3-1 and TRBJ2-1, with 11 positions matching TRBD2. The V gene end was trimmed by 1 base and the J gene end by 7 bases; junction bases not matched to a gene: 3. This CDR3 has 15 residues. Germline V lookup: CDR1 LGHDT, CDR2 YNNKEL (reference sequence). This chain's CDR3 is CASSQGLAGGNEQFF. In nucleotides, the CDR3 is TGTGCCAGCAGCCAAGGGCTAGCGGGAGGAAATGAGCAGTTCTTC.

Note on this clonotype: A read error may be the cause here, since a much bigger clone is one base away. The missing conserved phenylalanine or tryptophan at the end of this CDR3 makes a read error likely. The chain uses TRBV20-1 and TRBJ1-2, with D possibly matching TRBD1 (6 bases). V was clipped by 4 bases and J by 3 bases, with 12 bases between them. CDR1 and CDR2 from the germline V gene are DFQATT and SNEGSKA (reference sequence). The CDR3 has 13 residues. In DNA form, the CDR3 reads TGCAGTGCTACTCGGACAGCCCACTATGGCTACACCTTA. Its protein product is CSATRTAHYGYTL.

This clonotype was counted ten times or more. J is TRBJ2-4 and V is TRBV5-1; 7 nucleotides match TRBD2. Per germline, CDR1 SGHRS and CDR2 YFSETQ. V lost 4 bases and J lost 9; bases outside the gene matches: 7. There are 13 residues in the CDR3. CDR3 coding DNA: TGCGCCAGCAGCCCCTGGGGGGGACTCATTCAGTACTTC. The encoded protein is CASSPWGGLIQYF. The full variable domain, in which reference TRBV5-1 and TRBJ2-4 provide the parts outside the CDR3, is KAGVTQTPRYLIKTRGQQVTLSCSPISGHRSVSWYQQTPGQGLQFLFEYFSETQRNKGNFPGRFSGRQFSNSRSEMNVSTLELGDSALYLCASSPWGGLIQYFGAGTRLSVL.

This clonotype was picked up many times. The gene calls are TRBV7-2 and TRBJ1-5; 11 nucleotides align to TRBD1. This CDR3 is built from 15 residues. The germline CDR1 and CDR2 sequences are SGHTA and FQGNSA. The V and J ends lost 5 bases and 6 bases, in that order; junction bases with no gene match: 6. In DNA form, the CDR3 reads TGTGCCAGCAGCATTAGGACAGGGGGCGGTCAGCCCCAGCATTTT. The encoded protein is CASSIRTGGGQPQHF.

A few counts support this clonotype. The V call is TRBV20-1, the J call TRBJ2-7; D is unclear. V lost 1 base to trimming and J lost 3 bases, with 13 bases between them. Looked up from germline, CDR1 is DFQATT and CDR2 is SNEGSKA (reference sequence). The CDR3 spans 14 residues. The CDR3 loop is CSARGSRSFYEQYF. As DNA, the CDR3 is TGCAGTGCTAGAGGCAGCAGGAGCTTCTACGAGCAGTACTTC.

This clonotype showed up many times. The chain recombines TRBV13 with TRBJ1-2; the D is unclear. V dropped 2 bases and J dropped 3 bases, with 10 bases sitting between them. The CDR3 runs 14 residues. Germline-derived CDR1 and CDR2 are PRHDT and FYEKMQ (reference sequence). CDR3 protein: CASSLRAPDYGYTF. The CDR3 DNA is TGTGCCAGCAGCTTACGGGCGCCGGACTATGGCTACACCTTC.

This clonotype was recorded a few times. The chain combines TRBV6-1 with TRBJ2-3; D possibly matches TRBD1 or TRBD2 (5 bases each). The germline V gene encodes CDR1 MNHNS and CDR2 SASEGT. The CDR3 contains 16 residues. V was clipped by 4 bases and J by 0 bases, with 14 bases between them. The DNA of the CDR3 is TGTGCCAGCAGTGGTAGGGACGCAACTAGCACAGATACGCAGTATTTT. It codes for CASSGRDATSTDTQYF.

This clonotype has a handful of counts. The gene calls are TRBV18 and TRBJ1-1; unclear D gene. CDR1 is KGHSH, CDR2 LQKENI, per germline. The ends were cut back, 6 bases at V and 0 bases at J, with 11 bases in the middle. This CDR3 spans 14 amino acids. The chain's CDR3 is CASSSNLMNTEAFF. CDR3 DNA: TGTGCCAGCTCGAGCAATTTAATGAACACTGAAGCTTTCTTT.

The rearrangement uses TRBV7-2 and TRBJ1-2; D might be TRBD1 (6 bases). The V gene lost 3 bases and the J gene lost 4 bases, with 9 bases spanning the gap. Germline V gives CDR1 SGHTA, CDR2 FQGNSA. CDR3 length: 13 residues. CDR3 nucleotides: TGTGCCAGCAGCTTGGGGGCGTTCTATGGCTACACCTTC. As protein: CASSLGAFYGYTF.

Here the CDR3 reads CASSLELRAWNTEAFF. CDR3 nucleotide sequence: TGTGCCAGCAGCTTAGAGCTCAGGGCATGGAACACTGAAGCTTTCTTT. This rearrangement joins TRBV7-8 to TRBJ1-1; a weak D match, TRBD1 (5 bases). This CDR3 region has 16 residues. The germline V and J ends were trimmed by 1 base and 1 base, with 13 bases remaining between them. Per the germline V gene, CDR1 is SGHVS and CDR2 is FQNEAQ. Combining the CDR3 with reference TRBV7-8 and TRBJ1-1 gives the whole variable domain GAGVSQSPRYKVAKRGQDVALRCDPISGHVSLFWYQQALGQGPEFLTYFQNEAQLDKSGLPSDRFFAERPEGSVSTLKIQRTQQEDSAVYLCASSLELRAWNTEAFFGQGTRLTVV.

There are a few counts of this clonotype. This clone may be a read error of a much larger clone one base away. The rearrangement links TRBV29-1 to TRBJ1-5; possible D gene TRBD1, 5 bases. The CDR3 has 14 amino acids. Trimming removed 4 bases from V and 5 bases from J, with 15 bases in between. Germline loops: CDR1 SQVTM, CDR2 ANQGSEA. CDR3 sequence (DNA): TGCAGCGTTGCGTTAAGGGGTCAGGATCAGCCCCAGCATTTT. Residues: CSVALRGQDQPQHF. The full variable domain, in which reference TRBV29-1 and TRBJ1-5 provide the parts outside the CDR3, is SAVISQKPSRDICQRGTSLTIQCQVDSQVTMMFWYRQQPGQSLTLIATANQGSEATYESGFVIDKFPISRPNLTFSTLTVSNMSPEDSSIYLCSVALRGQDQPQHFGDGTRLSIL.

About this clonotype: A read error may be the cause here, since a much bigger clone is one base away. This chain uses TRBV7-9 with TRBJ2-7; no clear D. The J call is doubtful: the DNA matches TRBJ2-1 better. This CDR3 spans 13 amino acids. In germline, CDR1 is SEHNR, CDR2 FQNEAQ (reference sequence). DNA for the CDR3: TGTGCCAGCAGTACTCCGAGCTCCTACGAGCAGTTCTTC. Translating it yields CASSTPSSYEQFF.

The rearrangement uses TRBV2 and TRBJ1-2; no reliable D call. Per germline, CDR1 SNHLY and CDR2 FYNNEI. Deletions cut 4 bases from V and 4 bases from J, with 13 bases between. The CDR3 length is 14 residues. The CDR3 sequence: CASSVGNQGYGYTF. The CDR3 nucleotides read TGTGCCAGCAGTGTGGGCAATCAAGGCTATGGCTACACCTTC.

The chain recombines TRBV5-1 with TRBJ2-3; weak D call: TRBD2 (5 bases). V was pared by 2 bases and J by 5 bases, with 6 bases between. Germline loops: CDR1 SGHRS, CDR2 YFSETQ. The CDR3 runs to 12 residues. The CDR3 is CASSFGGDTQYF. The CDR3 region has the DNA TGCGCCAGCAGCTTTGGAGGAGATACGCAGTATTTT. The entire variable domain, with the rest obtained from reference TRBV5-1 and TRBJ2-3, is as follows: KAGVTQTPRYLIKTRGQQVTLSCSPISGHRSVSWYQQTPGQGLQFLFEYFSETQRNKGNFPGRFSGRQFSNSRSEMNVSTLELGDSALYLCASSFGGDTQYFGPGTRLTVL.

This clonotype was seen a few times. V and J are TRBV25-1 and TRBJ2-4; 7 nucleotides line up with TRBD1. Germline CDR1 MGHDK, CDR2 SYGVNS. The junction had 5 bases not matched to a gene; V was cut back by 3 bases and J by 3 bases. This CDR3 contains 15 residues. The DNA of the CDR3 is TGTGCCAGCAGTGATCCTCGGGACAGCAAAAACATTCAGTACTTC. Protein: CASSDPRDSKNIQYF. The full variable domain, rest sourced from reference TRBV25-1 and TRBJ2-4, is EADIYQTPRYLVIGTGKKITLECSQTMGHDKMYWYQQDPGMELHLIHYSYGVNSTEKGDLSSESTVSRIRTEHFPLTLESARPSHTSQYLCASSDPRDSKNIQYFGAGTRLSVL.